This TCR beta chain appears in the sequencing data of a study of OX40 agonist ivuxolimab in advanced cancers. This table comes from immunoSEQ multiplex PCR, and its TCRdb copy is limited to in-frame clones, with some not included. The sample lists some 80,000 clones, nearly 90% occurring once. Germline CDR1 reads MDHEN; CDR2 reads SYDVKM. This CDR3 is built from 14 residues. Germline trimming cut 8 bases from V and 4 bases from J; bases unmatched to any gene: 6. The sequence came from an adult with an advanced solid tumor such as melanoma, head and neck, liver or kidney cancer. The sequences come from CD4+ or CD8+ T cells sorted from blood, collected in a trial of the OX40 agonist ivuxolimab. This rearrangement joins TRBV28 to TRBJ1-5, with 9 bases aligning to TRBD1. The CDR3 DNA is TGTGCCAGCGAAGACAGGGGGGGAAATCAGCCCCAGCATTTT. This encodes CASEDRGGNQPQHF.